This T cell receptor (beta chain) was obtained from a study (dated by TCRdb to 2022 to 2024). What the research found in general, with its limitations: According to the authors, more investigation is needed, including longitudinal sampling and evaluation of a control group.

TCR beta chain repertoires were profiled by survey-level sequencing on the immunoSEQ platform. Concerning the study's data processing: Repertoire diversity was quantified by the inverse Simpson index, and CDR3 amino acid length spectratypes and V-J pairing frequencies were compared. TCR beta CDR3 sequences were matched against VDJdb to annotate clonotypes specific to SARS-CoV-2, CMV, influenza A and EBV. Held by TCRdb, this immuneACCESS table contains in-frame sequences only and omits some clones. Under half of the omission traces to an unresolved V gene where checked; the cause of the rest is unknown. That table is the source of V, J and clone size, and D and trimming were worked out from the DNA. This sample is represented by roughly 68,000 clones; 90% to 95% of them were singletons. Clones ranked in the top ten supply around 4.5% of the sample. PBMCs were separated from peripheral blood, and TCR beta sequencing was performed on genomic DNA obtained from unsorted PBMCs.

As for this clone: Its cognate antigen has yet to be identified. One base away there is no much larger clone; base qualities are not given.

The germline V gene (reference sequence) gives CDR1 as LGHDT and CDR2 as YNNKEL. V is clipped by 5 bases and J by 3 bases, and the sequence between their germline boundaries is 10 bases long. There are 14 amino acids in the CDR3, from cysteine to phenylalanine inclusive. Solely the CDR3 DNA is kept, with 42 bases framed from the first base. Sample: PBMCs. This clonotype was obtained from a man aged 40-50 years with rheumatoid arthritis. The V and J segments used are TRBV3-1 (or the pseudogene TRBV3-2) and TRBJ1-4; the D gene lacks a confident call. The CDR3 region: CASSARAANEKLFF. The nucleotide sequence is TGTGCCAGCAGCGCGAGAGCAGCTAATGAAAAACTGTTTTTT.